The 11 T cell receptor beta chains below were found in one sample sequenced in a study of early T cells in non-severe SARS-CoV-2 infection. MiXCR, applied by TCRdb to the 5' RACE reads, yields one record per CDR3 protein. The table has more than 65,000 distinct CDR3 sequences, 9.5% to 15% seen once. Sequenced material: whole blood. The source of these receptors is an adult who was a healthcare worker with PCR-confirmed SARS-CoV-2 infection or an uninfected control (not recorded which).

This clonotype has ten or more counts. V gene TRBV11-2 combines with J gene TRBJ2-5; D remains unclear. V was clipped by 1 base and J by 2 bases, with 5 bases between them. The CDR3 has 13 residues. Germline V gene lookup returns CDR1 SGHAT and CDR2 FQNNGV. The CDR3 spells CASSLVFQETQYF. The CDR3 bases are TGTGCCAGCAGCTTAGTGTTTCAAGAGACCCAGTACTTC.

This clonotype was seen ten or more times. The chain is built from TRBV5-1 and TRBJ2-3; 9 bases map to TRBD2. This CDR3 spans 15 amino acids. V shed 4 bases, J shed 3 bases, and the junction held 6 bases outside the gene matches. The V gene's germline CDR1 is SGHRS and CDR2 YFSETQ. The CDR3 here is CASSLLAGETDTQYF. CDR3 nucleotides: TGCGCCAGCAGCCTTTTAGCGGGAGAGACAGATACGCAGTATTTT.

This chain uses TRBV28 with TRBJ1-4, with TRBD1 identical over 10 bases. CDR3 length: 16 amino acids. Germline values: CDR1 MDHEN, CDR2 SYDVKM. Trimming removed 3 bases from V and 5 bases from J; junction bases left unmatched: 6. The CDR3 loop reads CASSFGTGVRNEKLFF. The CDR3 DNA follows: TGTGCCAGCAGTTTTGGGACAGGGGTCCGAAATGAAAAACTGTTTTTT.

This clonotype was seen ten or more times. The CDR3 DNA is TGTGCCAGCAGCTTAGGGGCAGGGGGGTACAATGAGCAGTTCTTC. This gives the protein CASSLGAGGYNEQFF. The rearrangement joins TRBV7-6 to TRBJ2-1, with a possible D match to TRBD1 (7 bases). With 1 base removed from V and 4 bases from J, the gap between germline ends came to 11 bases. This CDR3 comprises 15 residues. The germline V gene has CDR1 SGHVS and CDR2 FNYEAQ.

V gene TRBV4-1 combines with J gene TRBJ2-2; a weak D match, TRBD1 (6 bases). CDR1 MGHRA and CDR2 YSYEKL come from the germline V gene. CDR3 length equals 17 residues. Trimming removed 0 bases at V and 6 bases at J, with 17 bases between. The CDR3, as DNA: TGCGCCAGCAGCCAAGATAGTCAGGGGAGAGGGCCCGGGGAGCTGTTTTTT. This encodes CASSQDSQGRGPGELFF.

The chain couples TRBV5-1 to TRBJ2-3, with 9 bases matching TRBD1. Losses at the gene ends were 7 bases for V and 3 bases for J; bases not matched to a gene: 12. The germline CDR1 and CDR2 sequences are SGHRS and YFSETQ. CDR3 length: 16 amino acids. The CDR3 DNA reads as TGCGCCAGCCGATTTAGCAGGACAGGGGCAACAGATACGCAGTATTTT. Protein sequence: CASRFSRTGATDTQYF.

This clonotype was counted only a few times. V gene TRBV25-1 combines with J gene TRBJ2-5; no clear D. Per germline, CDR1 MGHDK and CDR2 SYGVNS. The CDR3 sequence is 12 residues long. Trimming removed 5 bases at V and 1 base at J, with 5 bases between. The CDR3 reads CASSNAQETQYF. DNA of the CDR3: TGTGCCAGCAGTAACGCCCAAGAGACCCAGTACTTC. Full variable domain (remainder filled in from reference TRBV25-1 and TRBJ2-5): EADIYQTPRYLVIGTGKKITLECSQTMGHDKMYWYQQDPGMELHLIHYSYGVNSTEKGDLSSESTVSRIRTEHFPLTLESARPSHTSQYLCASSNAQETQYFGPGTRLLVL.

The V call is TRBV3-1, the J call TRBJ1-5; the D is unclear. CDR3 length equals 13 residues. Per the germline V gene, CDR1 is LGHDT and CDR2 is YNNKEL (reference sequence). V was clipped by 4 bases and J by 1 base, with 5 bases between them. The CDR3 sequence is CASSRNSNQPQHF. DNA of the CDR3: TGTGCCAGCAGCCGCAACAGCAATCAGCCCCAGCATTTT.

This clonotype has at least ten counts. The chain joins TRBV5-1 to TRBJ1-2, with 9 bases identical to TRBD1. Germline lookup yields CDR1 SGHRS and CDR2 YFSETQ. The CDR3 length is 15 residues. J gave up 6 bases and V 0 bases, and 6 bases lay outside the gene matches. The CDR3 spells CASSLGDRELDGYTF. CDR3 in DNA: TGCGCCAGCAGCTTGGGGGACAGGGAACTCGATGGCTACACCTTC.

The V gene is TRBV27, the J gene TRBJ1-1; TRBD1 matches at 7 bases. Germline loops: CDR1 MNHEY, CDR2 SMNVEV (reference sequence). The CDR3 consists of 15 residues. The CDR3 protein is CASRATGTSNTEAFF. For the CDR3, the DNA is TGTGCTAGCCGGGCGACAGGGACTTCGAACACTGAAGCTTTCTTT.

The J gene is TRBJ2-7, the V gene TRBV4-3; D is unclear. Germline values: CDR1 LGHNA, CDR2 YSLEER. The CDR3 is 14 amino acids. Deletions cut 1 base from V and 1 base from J, with 8 bases between. CDR3 bases: TGCGCCAGCAGCCAAGCCGCATATTCCTACGAGCAGTACTTC. Protein product: CASSQAAYSYEQYF.